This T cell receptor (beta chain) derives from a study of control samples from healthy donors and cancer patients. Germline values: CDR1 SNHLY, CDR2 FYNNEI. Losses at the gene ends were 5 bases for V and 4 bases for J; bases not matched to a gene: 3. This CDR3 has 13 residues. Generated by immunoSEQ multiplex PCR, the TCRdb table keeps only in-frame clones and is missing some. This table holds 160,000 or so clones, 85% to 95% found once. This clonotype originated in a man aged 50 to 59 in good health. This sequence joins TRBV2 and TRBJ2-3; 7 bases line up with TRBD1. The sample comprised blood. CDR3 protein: CASSLGQSDTQYF. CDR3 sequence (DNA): TGTGCCAGCAGTTTGGGACAGTCAGATACGCAGTATTTT.